Listed below are T cell receptor beta chains from one sample, sequenced in a study of T cells in Graves' hyperthyroidism and ophthalmopathy. TCRdb re-called the multiplex PCR reads with MiXCR, one entry per CDR3 protein. The sample lists hundreds of thousands of distinct CDR3 sequences, roughly 13% occurring once. The sequenced material came from blood. The source of these receptors is a woman in her late teens or twenties with Graves' hyperthyroidism. Both conserved end residues are part of each CDR3. D genes are given only for firm matches. A clone size is listed for some rows: how often the clone was seen (once, few, many), or a class if it is expanded.

v_call: TRBV2; clone_size: few; d_call: -; j_call: TRBJ1-2; cdr3_nt: TGTGCCAGCAGGACGCCCTTGGGGGGCTACACCTTC; cdr3_aa: CASRTPLGGYTF
v_call: TRBV12-3/TRBV12-4; clone_size: many; d_call: TRBD2; j_call: TRBJ2-7; cdr3_nt: TGTGCCAGCAGTTTTCTAGCGGGAAAGGCTTACGAGCAGTACTTC; cdr3_aa: CASSFLAGKAYEQYF
v_call: TRBV7-2; clone_size: many; d_call: TRBD2; j_call: TRBJ2-5; cdr3_nt: TGTGCCAGCAGCACTAGGGTAGCTAGCGGCCAAGAGACCCAGTACTTC; cdr3_aa: CASSTRVASGQETQYF
v_call: TRBV4-2; clone_size: -; d_call: TRBD2; j_call: TRBJ2-7; cdr3_nt: TGTGCCAGCAGCCAAGGACTAGCGGCGACCTACGAGCAGTACTTC; cdr3_aa: CASSQGLAATYEQYF
v_call: TRBV7-6; clone_size: many; d_call: TRBD2; j_call: TRBJ2-1; cdr3_nt: TGTGCCAGCAGCTTAGCGGCGACTAGCGGGGCTGACAATGAGCAGTTCTTC; cdr3_aa: CASSLAATSGADNEQFF
v_call: TRBV4-2; clone_size: -; d_call: -; j_call: TRBJ2-1; cdr3_nt: TGTGCCAGCAGCCAAGAAGGGCAGCGATCCTACAATGAGCAGTTCTTC; cdr3_aa: CASSQEGQRSYNEQFF
v_call: TRBV7-9; clone_size: few; d_call: -; j_call: TRBJ1-6; cdr3_nt: TGTGCCAGCAGCTTTTTCCTAACCCAGCCAAATTCACCCCTCCACTTT; cdr3_aa: CASSFFLTQPNSPLHF
v_call: TRBV6-2/TRBV6-3; clone_size: many; d_call: TRBD1; j_call: TRBJ1-2; cdr3_nt: TGTGCCAGCAGTCTCGACAGGGGGCACGGCTACACCTTC; cdr3_aa: CASSLDRGHGYTF
v_call: TRBV12-3/TRBV12-4; clone_size: few; d_call: -; j_call: TRBJ1-1; cdr3_nt: TGTGCCAGCAGTTTCATGCTGAACACTGAAGCTTTCTTT; cdr3_aa: CASSFMLNTEAFF
v_call: TRBV12-3/TRBV12-4; clone_size: many; d_call: TRBD2; j_call: TRBJ2-7; cdr3_nt: TGTGCCAGCAGTTTAGGAGGCCGGGGGGGTTGGTGGCAGTACTTC; cdr3_aa: CASSLGGRGGWWQYF
v_call: TRBV20-1; clone_size: -; d_call: -; j_call: TRBJ2-5; cdr3_nt: TGCAGTGCTAGTAAAGGGTCCGGGACCCAGTACTTC; cdr3_aa: CSASKGSGTQYF
v_call: TRBV28; clone_size: many; d_call: -; j_call: TRBJ2-5; cdr3_nt: TGTGCCAGCAGTTTGGGTAGACTGGAGACCCAGTACTTC; cdr3_aa: CASSLGRLETQYF
v_call: TRBV9; clone_size: -; d_call: -; j_call: TRBJ2-2; cdr3_nt: TGTGCCAGCAGCGTTCTGTACAGGGCCGAAAACACCGGGGAGCTGTTTTTT; cdr3_aa: CASSVLYRAENTGELFF
v_call: TRBV7-6; clone_size: many; d_call: -; j_call: TRBJ1-1; cdr3_nt: TGTGCCAGCAGCTCCCGAGGGGAGGGGATGAACACTGAAGCTTTCTTT; cdr3_aa: CASSSRGEGMNTEAFF
v_call: TRBV20-1; clone_size: many; d_call: -; j_call: TRBJ2-1; cdr3_nt: TGCAGTGCGGTTGAGGGAGGGGGCTCCTACAATGAGCAGTTCTTC; cdr3_aa: CSAVEGGGSYNEQFF